These T cell receptor beta chains were read from a single sample in a study of cytomegalovirus exposure and HLA in healthy donors. The table came from immunoSEQ multiplex PCR; TCRdb's copy has only in-frame clones and leaves some out. The table records around 100,000 clones, around 85% of them present only once. The sample comprised PBMCs. These receptors were taken from a man aged 18 to 35 in good health and CMV-seropositive. The CDR3 runs from the conserved cysteine through the conserved F or W. The order of the fields is D gene, J gene, clone size, V gene, CDR3 DNA, CDR3 protein. The D gene is left open where the match is weak. Some rows have no size entry. The others give once, few or many, or a class for an expanded clone.

D gene: TRBD1
J gene: TRBJ2-3
clone size: -
V gene: TRBV29-1
CDR3 DNA: TGCAGCGGTGCAGGGGGCGCGGGCACAGATACGCAGTATTTT
CDR3 protein: CSGAGGAGTDTQYF

D gene: -
J gene: TRBJ2-1
clone size: -
V gene: TRBV11-1
CDR3 DNA: TGTGCCAGCAGCCAGACACGGGAGAAGAATGAGCAGTTCTTC
CDR3 protein: CASSQTREKNEQFF

D gene: -
J gene: TRBJ2-1
clone size: -
V gene: TRBV18
CDR3 DNA: TGTGCCAGCTCACCACAATCGTCAGGGAGGAATGAGCAGTTCTTC
CDR3 protein: CASSPQSSGRNEQFF

D gene: -
J gene: TRBJ1-1
clone size: -
V gene: TRBV15
CDR3 DNA: TGTGCCACCAGCAGAGATTTCTCAGTCCTTCATATGAACACTGAAGCTTTCTTT
CDR3 protein: CATSRDFSVLHMNTEAFF

D gene: TRBD1
J gene: TRBJ2-1
clone size: -
V gene: TRBV30
CDR3 DNA: TGTGCCTGGAGTGACCGGACAGGTCTTTATGAGCAGTTCTTC
CDR3 protein: CAWSDRTGLYEQFF

D gene: -
J gene: TRBJ1-4
clone size: -
V gene: TRBV30
CDR3 DNA: TGTGCCTGGGGGGGCGGTGAAAAACTGTTTTTT
CDR3 protein: CAWGGGEKLFF

D gene: TRBD2
J gene: TRBJ2-2
clone size: -
V gene: TRBV10-1
CDR3 DNA: TGCGCCAGCAAACCGGGAGGGACCGGGGAGCTGTTTTTT
CDR3 protein: CASKPGGTGELFF

D gene: TRBD1
J gene: TRBJ1-3
clone size: -
V gene: TRBV10-3
CDR3 DNA: TGTGCCACCAGATGGGACAGGGACTCTGGAAACACCATATATTTT
CDR3 protein: CATRWDRDSGNTIYF

D gene: TRBD2
J gene: TRBJ2-2
clone size: -
V gene: TRBV15
CDR3 DNA: TGTGCCACCAGCAGGGGAGGGGAGTACACCGGGGAGCTGTTTTTT
CDR3 protein: CATSRGGEYTGELFF

D gene: TRBD1
J gene: TRBJ2-7
clone size: -
V gene: TRBV5-4
CDR3 DNA: TGTGCCAGCAGCCCCGGGACAGGGGGCTTTGACGAGCAGTACTTC
CDR3 protein: CASSPGTGGFDEQYF

D gene: -
J gene: TRBJ2-3
clone size: -
V gene: TRBV28
CDR3 DNA: TGTGCCAGCTGGATGACTAGCACAGATACGCAGTATTTT
CDR3 protein: CASWMTSTDTQYF

D gene: -
J gene: TRBJ1-1
clone size: -
V gene: TRBV19
CDR3 DNA: TGTGCCAGTAGTATGAGTCGAGAGCCCGAAGCTTTCTTT
CDR3 protein: CASSMSREPEAFF

D gene: TRBD1
J gene: TRBJ2-7
clone size: -
V gene: TRBV6-1
CDR3 DNA: TGTGCCAGCAGTGCAGGTACGGGACAGGGCTACGAGCAGTACTTC
CDR3 protein: CASSAGTGQGYEQYF

D gene: -
J gene: TRBJ2-2
clone size: once
V gene: TRBV5-1
CDR3 DNA: TGCGCCAGCAGCTTGTATGGGGGCGCCACCGGGGAGCTGTTTTTT
CDR3 protein: CASSLYGGATGELFF

D gene: TRBD1
J gene: TRBJ2-1
clone size: -
V gene: TRBV29-1
CDR3 DNA: TGCAGCGGACAGGGCAATGAGCAGTTCTTC
CDR3 protein: CSGQGNEQFF

D gene: TRBD1
J gene: TRBJ1-5
clone size: -
V gene: TRBV7-8
CDR3 DNA: TGTGCCAGCAGCTTGCTCGGGACAGGGGAACAGCCCCAGCATTTT
CDR3 protein: CASSLLGTGEQPQHF

D gene: -
J gene: TRBJ1-2
clone size: -
V gene: TRBV5-1
CDR3 DNA: TGCGCCAGCAGTAGCTCGTTGAGCTATGGCTACACCTTC
CDR3 protein: CASSSSLSYGYTF

D gene: TRBD1
J gene: TRBJ2-3
clone size: -
V gene: TRBV9
CDR3 DNA: TGTGCCAGCGGGACAGGGGGCGCCGACACAGATACGCAGTATTTT
CDR3 protein: CASGTGGADTDTQYF

D gene: -
J gene: TRBJ1-5
clone size: -
V gene: TRBV7-9
CDR3 DNA: TGTGCCAGCAGCGCCCGAGTCGATCAGCCCCAGCATTTT
CDR3 protein: CASSARVDQPQHF